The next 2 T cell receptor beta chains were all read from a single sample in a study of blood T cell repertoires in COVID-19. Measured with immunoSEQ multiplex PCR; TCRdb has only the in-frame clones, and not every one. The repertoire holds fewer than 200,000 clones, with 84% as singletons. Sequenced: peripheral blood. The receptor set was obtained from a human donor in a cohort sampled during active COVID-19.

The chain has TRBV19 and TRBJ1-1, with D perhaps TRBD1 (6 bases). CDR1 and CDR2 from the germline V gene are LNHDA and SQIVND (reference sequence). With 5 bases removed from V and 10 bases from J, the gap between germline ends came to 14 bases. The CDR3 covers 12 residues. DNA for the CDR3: TGTGCCAGTAGTGCGGACAGTCTCCCAGCTTTCTTT. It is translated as CASSADSLPAFF.

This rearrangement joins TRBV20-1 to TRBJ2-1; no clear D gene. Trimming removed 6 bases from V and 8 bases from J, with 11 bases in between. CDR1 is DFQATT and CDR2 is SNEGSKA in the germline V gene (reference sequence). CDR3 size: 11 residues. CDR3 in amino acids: CSAKLLDEQFF. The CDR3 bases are TGCAGTGCCAAGCTGCTCGATGAGCAGTTCTTC.